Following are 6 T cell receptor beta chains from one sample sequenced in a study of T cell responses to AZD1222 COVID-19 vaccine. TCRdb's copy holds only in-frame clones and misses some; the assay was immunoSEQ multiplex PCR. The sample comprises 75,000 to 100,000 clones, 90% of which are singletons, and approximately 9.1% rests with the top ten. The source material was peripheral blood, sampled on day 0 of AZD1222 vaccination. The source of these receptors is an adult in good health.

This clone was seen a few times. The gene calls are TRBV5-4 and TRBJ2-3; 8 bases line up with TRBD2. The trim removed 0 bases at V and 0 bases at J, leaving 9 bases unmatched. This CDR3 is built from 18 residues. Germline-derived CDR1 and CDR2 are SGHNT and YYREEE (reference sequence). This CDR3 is CASSLARGGGPSTDTQYF. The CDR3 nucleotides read TGTGCCAGCAGCTTGGCCAGGGGCGGGGGGCCGAGCACAGATACGCAGTATTTT. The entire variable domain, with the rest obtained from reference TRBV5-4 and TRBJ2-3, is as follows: ETGVTQSPTHLIKTRGQQVTLRCSSQSGHNTVSWYQQALGQGPQFIFQYYREEENGRGNFPPRFSGLQFPNYSSELNVNALELDDSALYLCASSLARGGGPSTDTQYFGPGTRLTVL.

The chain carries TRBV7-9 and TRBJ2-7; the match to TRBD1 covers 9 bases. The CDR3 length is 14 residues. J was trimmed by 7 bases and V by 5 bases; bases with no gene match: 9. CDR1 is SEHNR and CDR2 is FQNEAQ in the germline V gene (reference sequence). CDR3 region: CASSLDRGVDEQYF. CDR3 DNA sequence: TGTGCCAGCAGCCTGGACAGGGGTGTGGATGAGCAGTACTTC.

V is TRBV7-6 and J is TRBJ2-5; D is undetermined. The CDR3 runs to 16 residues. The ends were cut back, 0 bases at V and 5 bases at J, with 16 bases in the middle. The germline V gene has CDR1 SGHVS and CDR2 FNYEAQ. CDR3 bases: TGTGCCAGCAGCTTAGCTTCCCCAGTGGCCCTGGAGACCCAGTACTTC. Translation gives CASSLASPVALETQYF.

This CDR3 is CASTSPGQGSEKLFF. The CDR3 bases are TGCGCCAGCACCTCTCCGGGACAGGGGAGTGAAAAACTGTTTTTT. The chain is built from TRBV10-2 and TRBJ1-4; 10 nucleotides match TRBD1. The CDR3 has 15 amino acids. V shed 7 bases and J 7 bases; nucleotides not matched to a gene: 9. From germline, CDR1 is WSHSY and CDR2 SAAADI.

The CDR3 coding sequence is TGCGCCAGCAGCCCAGGGACAGAATCACCCCTCCACTTT. Translating gives CASSPGTESPLHF. This sequence joins TRBV5-1 and TRBJ1-6; TRBD1 aligns across 7 bases. CDR3 length equals 13 residues. The junction had 5 bases not matched to a gene; V was cut back by 4 bases and J by 10 bases. Germline loops: CDR1 SGHRS, CDR2 YFSETQ.

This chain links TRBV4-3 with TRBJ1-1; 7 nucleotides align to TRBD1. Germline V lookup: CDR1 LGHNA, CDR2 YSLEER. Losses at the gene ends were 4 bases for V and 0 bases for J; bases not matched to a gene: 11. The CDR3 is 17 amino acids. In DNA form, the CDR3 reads TGCGCCAGCAGCCCGAAGACAGGGCGCAGCGTGAACACTGAAGCTTTCTTT. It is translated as CASSPKTGRSVNTEAFF.